This is a list of T cell receptor beta chains from one sample in a study of CDR3 diversity in severe acne. Each CDR3 protein gets one entry after TCRdb re-called the PCR reads with MiXCR. Altogether about 76,000 distinct CDR3 sequences are present, under 65% being singletons, with the ten largest covering roughly an eighth. The sequenced material came from blood. These receptors came from a male donor in good health, without acne. Both conserved end residues are part of each CDR3. D genes are given only for firm matches. A clone size is listed for some rows: how often the clone was seen (once, few, many), or a class if it is expanded.

v_call	clone_size	cdr3_length	j_call	d_call	cdr3_nt	cdr3_aa
TRBV5-6	NA	15	TRBJ2-5	NA	TGTGCCAGCAGCTTGGGGCAGTATAGCAATCAGCCCCAGTACTTC	CASSLGQYSNQPQYF
TRBV7-9	NA	16	TRBJ2-2	TRBD2	TGTGCCAGCACCAAGGGGAGGGGAACGAACACCGGGGAGCTGTTTTTT	CASTKGRGTNTGELFF
TRBV11-3	NA	14	TRBJ2-5	NA	TGTGCCAGCAGCTTAGCTAGGGGCCAGGAGACCCAGTACTTC	CASSLARGQETQYF
TRBV7-9	few	16	TRBJ2-7	TRBD2	TGTGCCAGCAGCTTAGCGGCTAGCGGGACCATCTCCGAGCAGTACTTC	CASSLAASGTISEQYF
TRBV7-8	many	15	TRBJ2-2	NA	TGTGCCAGCAGCTTACAGGATCCCCCTTGGGGGGAGCTGTTTTTT	CASSLQDPPWGELFF
TRBV20-1	few	13	TRBJ2-5	NA	TGCAGTGCTAGAGACAGGGACGGTCAGCCCCAGTACTTC	CSARDRDGQPQYF
TRBV10-1	NA	16	TRBJ2-7	NA	TGCGCCAGCAGTGACACTTCGGGACAATGGTTCTACGAGCAGTACTTC	CASSDTSGQWFYEQYF
TRBV15	NA	14	TRBJ1-1	TRBD1	TGTGCCACCAGCCCTTCGGGACAGGGGGCTGAAGCTTTCTTT	CATSPSGQGAEAFF
TRBV6-4	many	15	TRBJ2-1	NA	TGTGCCAGCAGTGACCGGGACAACTCCTACAATGAGCAGTTCTTC	CASSDRDNSYNEQFF
TRBV28	many	14	TRBJ1-1	NA	TGTGCCAGCAGTTTGTCCTGGGGCGACAGGAAAGCTTTCTTT	CASSLSWGDRKAFF
TRBV29-1	NA	10	TRBJ2-7	NA	TGCAGCGTCAGGGTAGTCGAGCAGTACTTC	CSVRVVEQYF
TRBV6-5	NA	15	TRBJ2-7	TRBD1	TGTGCCAGCAGCCGGCTGGGGACAGGGTGGCGCGAGCAGTACTTC	CASSRLGTGWREQYF
TRBV6-9	NA	16	TRBJ2-5	NA	TGTGCCAGCAGTGCCACTTACGACAGTCCCATGGAGACCCAGTACTTC	CASSATYDSPMETQYF
TRBV12-5	NA	15	TRBJ1-5	TRBD1	TGTGCTAGTGCCAGGGGGGGGATCGGGAATCAGCCCCAGCATTTT	CASARGGIGNQPQHF
TRBV9	few	10	TRBJ2-7	NA	NA	CASSVASGSF
TRBV27	many	14	TRBJ2-1	NA	TGTGCCAGCAGCCGACAGGAGACTTACAATGAGCAGTTCTTC	CASSRQETYNEQFF
TRBV5-1	NA	15	TRBJ2-1	NA	TGCGCCAGCAGCCCTGACAGGGAGGGAGGGAGTGAGCAGTTCTTC	CASSPDREGGSEQFF
TRBV6-4	many	14	TRBJ1-4	NA	TGTGCCAAGAGGGCAGAATTGGCTAATGAAAAACTGTTTTTT	CAKRAELANEKLFF
TRBV20-1	NA	14	TRBJ2-7	NA	TGCAGTGCCCGAGGGCATCAGTCCTCCTACGAGCAGTACTTC	CSARGHQSSYEQYF
TRBV6-5	many	15	TRBJ2-2	NA	TGTGCCAGCAGTTTTACCGGATTGCGGGCCGGGGAGCTGTTTTTT	CASSFTGLRAGELFF
TRBV20-1	NA	14	TRBJ2-5	TRBD1	TGCAGTGTCGCCGGGACAGGGGGGCAAGAGACCCAGTACTTC	CSVAGTGGQETQYF
TRBV6-5	many	18	TRBJ2-2	TRBD1	TGTGCCAGCAGATCCGGGACAGCGATACTACGAAGAACCGGGGAGCTGTTTTTT	CASRSGTAILRRTGELFF
TRBV24-1	NA	13	TRBJ2-7	NA	TGTGCCACCTCCGGGACACCTACCTACGAGCAGTACTTC	CATSGTPTYEQYF
TRBV20-1	few	13	TRBJ1-2	TRBD1	TGCAGTGCCATAGGAGGGACAGAAGATGGCTACACCTTC	CSAIGGTEDGYTF